This T cell receptor (beta chain) comes out of a study of blood T cell repertoires in COVID-19. Across the whole study: Donors in the United States, Italy and Spain gave samples during acute or convalescent COVID-19.

The table came from immunoSEQ multiplex PCR; TCRdb's copy has only in-frame clones and leaves some out. The profile covers tens of thousands of clones, with approximately 78% appearing a single time and approximately 6.8% taken by the ten largest. The clonotype was recovered from a middle-aged man with active or convalescent COVID-19. Sequenced: peripheral blood.

The DNA of the CDR3 is TGTGCCAGCAGTTACAATCAGATCAATGAGCAGTTCTTC. This gives the protein CASSYNQINEQFF. The rearrangement uses TRBV6-2 or TRBV6-3 and TRBJ2-1; D gene ambiguous. Germline V gene lookup returns CDR1 MNHEY and CDR2 SVGEGT. This CDR3 has 13 residues. V was pared by 2 bases and J by 6 bases, with 8 bases between.